This record concerns one TCR beta chain sequence. This sample stems from a study of blood T cell repertoires in COVID-19. In the study overall: T cells, B-cell-depleted T cells, or PBMCs provided the cDNA or gDNA that served as material.

Per the germline V gene, CDR1 is LGHNA and CDR2 is YNFKEQ. This CDR3 has 16 residues. The V gene lost 0 bases and the J gene lost 6 bases, with 12 bases spanning the gap. TCRdb's copy holds only in-frame clones and misses some; the assay was immunoSEQ multiplex PCR. The repertoire includes about 190,000 clones, over 80% of them detected once, and approximately 6.1% sits in the top ten. Sequences were obtained from peripheral blood. The chain employs TRBV4-2 and TRBJ1-6, with a weak D call TRBD1 (5 bases). The receptor was derived from a woman between 35 and 50 years old with acute or convalescent COVID-19. The CDR3 sequence is CASSQDLGGSNSPLHF. For the CDR3, the DNA is TGTGCCAGCAGCCAAGATCTCGGGGGTTCTAATTCACCCCTCCACTTT.